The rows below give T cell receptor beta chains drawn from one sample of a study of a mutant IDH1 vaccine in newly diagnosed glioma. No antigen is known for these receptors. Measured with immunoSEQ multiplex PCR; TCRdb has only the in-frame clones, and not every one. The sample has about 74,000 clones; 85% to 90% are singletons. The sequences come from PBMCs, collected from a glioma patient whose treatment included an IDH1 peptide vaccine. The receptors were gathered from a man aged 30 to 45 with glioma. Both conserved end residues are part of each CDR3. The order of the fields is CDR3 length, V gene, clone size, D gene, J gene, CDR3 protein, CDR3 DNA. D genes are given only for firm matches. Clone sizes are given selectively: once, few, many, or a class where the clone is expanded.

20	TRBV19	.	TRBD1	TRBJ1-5	CASRYVTPRGTAGGNQPQHF	TGTGCCAGTAGATATGTAACCCCGAGGGGGACAGCTGGTGGCAATCAGCCCCAGCATTTT
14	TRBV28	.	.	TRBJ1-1	CASIAGAVNTEAFF	TGTGCCAGCATTGCAGGGGCGGTGAACACTGAAGCTTTCTTT
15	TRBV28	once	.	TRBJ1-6	CASRSPRDGSSALHF	TGTGCCAGCAGAAGCCCCCGGGACGGATCTTCAGCCCTCCACTTT
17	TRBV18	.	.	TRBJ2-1	CASSPPVGAAGLYEQFF	TGTGCCAGCTCCCCCCCTGTGGGGGCGGCGGGTCTGTATGAGCAGTTCTTC
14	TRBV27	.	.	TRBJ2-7	CASSLGNTIYEQYF	TGTGCCAGCAGTTTGGGTAATACCATCTACGAGCAGTACTTC
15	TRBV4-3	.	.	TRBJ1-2	CASSQDAAVNYGYTF	TGCGCCAGCAGCCAAGATGCTGCAGTAAACTATGGCTACACCTTC
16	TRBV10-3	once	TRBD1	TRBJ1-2	CAISESSTGGHYGYTF	TGTGCCATCAGTGAGTCGTCTACAGGGGGCCACTATGGCTACACCTTC
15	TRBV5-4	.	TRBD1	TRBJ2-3	CASSFLDRERNTQYF	TGTGCCAGCAGCTTTTTAGACAGGGAACGAAATACGCAGTATTTT
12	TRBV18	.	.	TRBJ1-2	CASSPTTGGYTF	TGTGCCAGCTCACCGACGACAGGAGGCTACACCTTC
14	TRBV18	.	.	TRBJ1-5	CASSPEFGDEPQHF	TGTGCCAGCTCACCAGAGTTCGGTGACGAGCCCCAGCATTTT
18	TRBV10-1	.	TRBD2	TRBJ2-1	CATGPTSGGLSSYNEQFF	TGCGCCACCGGTCCGACTAGCGGGGGCCTTAGCTCCTACAATGAGCAGTTCTTC
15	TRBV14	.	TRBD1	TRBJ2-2	CASSRTGGYTGELFF	TGTGCCAGCAGCCGGACAGGGGGTTACACCGGGGAGCTGTTTTTT
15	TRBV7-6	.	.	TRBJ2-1	CASSSLRGRPREQFF	TGTGCCAGCAGCTCACTACGGGGCCGTCCACGTGAGCAGTTCTTC
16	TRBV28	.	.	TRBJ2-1	CASSPHRGLAYNEQFF	TGTGCCAGCAGTCCACACCGGGGACTGGCCTACAATGAGCAGTTCTTC
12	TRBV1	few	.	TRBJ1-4	CTRRQLNEKLFF	TGCACCAGAAGACAGTTGAATGAAAAACTGTTTTTT
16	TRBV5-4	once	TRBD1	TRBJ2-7	CASSSGRQGPTYEQYF	TGTGCCAGCAGCTCCGGCCGACAGGGCCCTACCTACGAGCAGTACTTC
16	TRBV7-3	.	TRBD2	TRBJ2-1	CASSAWTSGGYNEQFF	TGTGCCAGCAGCGCTTGGACTAGCGGGGGCTACAATGAGCAGTTCTTC
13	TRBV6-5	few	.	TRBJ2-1	CASSYLRGNEQFF	TGTGCCAGCAGTTACTTGAGGGGGAATGAGCAGTTCTTC
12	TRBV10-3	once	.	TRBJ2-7	CAIRAEEGEQYF	TGTGCCATCAGGGCGGAGGAAGGCGAGCAGTACTTC
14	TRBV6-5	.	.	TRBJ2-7	CASSYSGTPYEQYF	TGTGCCAGCAGTTATTCCGGGACACCCTACGAGCAGTACTTC
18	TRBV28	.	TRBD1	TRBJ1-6	CASSLGDRMSSYNSPLHF	TGTGCCAGCAGTTTAGGGGACAGGATGAGCTCCTATAATTCACCCCTCCACTTT
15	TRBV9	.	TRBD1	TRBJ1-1	CASSVTDRTNTEAFF	TGTGCCAGCAGCGTGACGGACAGGACAAACACTGAAGCTTTCTTT
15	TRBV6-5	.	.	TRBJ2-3	CAVKGGPGNTDTQYF	TGTGCCGTGAAGGGGGGGCCGGGAAACACAGATACGCAGTATTTT
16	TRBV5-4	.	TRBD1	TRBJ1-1	CASSLGQGMVNTEAFF	TGTGCCAGCAGCTTGGGACAGGGTATGGTGAACACTGAAGCTTTCTTT